These 12 T cell receptor beta chains came from one sample sequenced in a study of early T cells in non-severe SARS-CoV-2 infection. From the 5' RACE reads, TCRdb called clonotypes with MiXCR, one entry per CDR3 protein. The sample shows some 80,000 distinct CDR3 sequences, approximately 12% of them seen only once. The sequenced material came from whole blood. The receptors here all came from an adult who was a healthcare worker with PCR-confirmed SARS-CoV-2 infection or an uninfected control (not recorded which).

In its sample, this clonotype was seen a few times. The chain employs TRBV18 and TRBJ1-5; tentatively, D is TRBD1 (5 bases). Looked up from germline, CDR1 is KGHSH and CDR2 is LQKENI. Trimming cost V 2 bases and J 5 bases, with 7 bases left between them. The CDR3 loop spans 13 amino acids. CDR3: CASSPSGDQPQHF. The CDR3 DNA reads TGTGCCAGCTCACCATCGGGGGATCAGCCCCAGCATTTT.

This chain joins TRBV24-1 and TRBJ2-2, with a weak D call TRBD2 (5 bases). Germline loops: CDR1 KGHDR, CDR2 SFDVKD. Trimming left V 5 bases short and J 6 bases short, with 12 bases between. The CDR3 spans 14 residues. CDR3 sequence (DNA): TGTGCCACCAGTGCCATCGGAGGCCCCGGGGAGCTGTTTTTT. It specifies CATSAIGGPGELFF.

At least ten counts were recorded for this clonotype. The chain employs TRBV29-1 and TRBJ1-2; D gene uncertain. V was trimmed by 4 bases and J by 8 bases, leaving 14 bases between them. The CDR3 is made up of 12 amino acids. Germline CDR1 reads SQVTM; CDR2 reads ANQGSEA. The CDR3 reads CSVGSGGVGYTF. In DNA, the CDR3 is TGCAGCGTTGGGTCGGGCGGGGTCGGCTACACCTTC.

This clonotype has ten or more counts. V gene TRBV7-2 combines with J gene TRBJ2-1; D not resolved. Between the trimmed V and J ends, which lost 2 bases and 9 bases, there was a span of 17 bases. CDR1 SGHTA and CDR2 FQGNSA come from the germline V gene. This CDR3 has 15 residues. The CDR3: CASSLRVETLPEQFF. CDR3 bases: TGTGCCAGCAGCTTAAGGGTAGAGACCTTACCTGAGCAGTTCTTC.

At least ten counts were recorded for this clonotype. This chain connects TRBV2 to TRBJ2-5; D uncertain. Trimming stripped 7 bases from V and 2 bases from J, with 8 bases between. The CDR3 has 12 amino acids. The V gene's germline CDR1 is SNHLY and CDR2 FYNNEI. The CDR3 region is CASKSHQETQYF. The CDR3 coding sequence is TGTGCCAGCAAGAGCCATCAAGAGACCCAGTACTTC.

The genes are TRBV12-3 or TRBV12-4 and TRBJ2-5; TRBD2 matches 8 bases. After removal of 5 bases from V and 4 bases from J, the junction contained 12 bases not matched to a gene. The CDR3 is made up of 16 amino acids. This CDR3 reads CASSPDSPGGAETQYF. CDR3 sequence (DNA): TGTGCCAGCAGTCCGGACAGCCCCGGGGGGGCAGAGACCCAGTACTTC.

The table lists this clonotype with a few counts. V is TRBV25-1 and J is TRBJ2-2; 13 nucleotides agree with TRBD2. Germline V gene lookup returns CDR1 MGHDK and CDR2 SYGVNS. This CDR3 comprises 18 residues. J was trimmed by 5 bases and V by 1 base; bases with no gene match: 7. CDR3 loop: CASSESGLAGARTGELFF. CDR3 coding DNA: TGTGCCAGCAGTGAATCCGGACTAGCGGGGGCTCGGACCGGGGAGCTGTTTTTT. Full variable domain (outside the CDR3, taken from reference TRBV25-1 and TRBJ2-2): EADIYQTPRYLVIGTGKKITLECSQTMGHDKMYWYQQDPGMELHLIHYSYGVNSTEKGDLSSESTVSRIRTEHFPLTLESARPSHTSQYLCASSESGLAGARTGELFFGEGSRLTVL.

This clonotype was counted many times. The chain links TRBV20-1 to TRBJ2-7; D might be TRBD1 (5 bases). V lost 8 bases to trimming and J lost 0 bases, with 8 bases between them. The CDR3 contains 11 residues. Germline V CDR1 and CDR2: DFQATT, SNEGSKA (reference sequence). The CDR3 sequence is CSQQDSYEQYF. The CDR3, as DNA: TGCAGTCAACAGGACTCCTACGAGCAGTACTTC.

The V gene is TRBV5-4, the J gene TRBJ2-1, with 14 bases aligning to TRBD2. The CDR3 is made up of 14 amino acids. The trim removed 4 bases at V and 8 bases at J, leaving 2 bases unmatched. Germline CDR1 is SGHNT and CDR2 is YYREEE (reference sequence). The CDR3 sequence is CASSGLAGGYEQFF. The DNA of the CDR3 is TGTGCCAGCAGCGGACTAGCGGGAGGATATGAGCAGTTCTTC.

This CDR3 is CSALFRTSGASEQFF. The DNA of the CDR3 is TGCAGTGCCTTATTTCGGACTAGCGGGGCCAGTGAGCAGTTCTTC. The V call is TRBV20-1, the J call TRBJ2-1; 12 positions agree with TRBD2. The germline V gene has CDR1 DFQATT and CDR2 SNEGSKA (reference sequence). V gave up 6 bases and J gave up 9 bases; unmatched junction bases: 12. This CDR3 is 15 amino acids long.

This clonotype was detected many times. This chain links TRBV9 with TRBJ2-1; 7 bases line up with TRBD1. The CDR3 loop spans 14 amino acids. V was clipped by 3 bases and J by 6 bases; unmatched bases: 6. Germline values: CDR1 SGDLS, CDR2 YYNGEE. The CDR3, as DNA: TGTGCCAGCAGCGCAACGACAGGGATCAATGAGCAGTTCTTC. The encoded protein is CASSATTGINEQFF. Drawing the rest from reference TRBV9 and TRBJ2-1, the complete variable domain is DSGVTQTPKHLITATGQRVTLRCSPRSGDLSVYWYQQSLDQGLQFLIQYYNGEERAKGNILERFSAQQFPDLHSELNLSSLELGDSALYFCASSATTGINEQFFGPGTRLTVL.

In this sample, this clonotype turned up a few times. The chain employs TRBV6-7 and TRBJ2-7, with D unresolved. TRBV6-7 is identified as an open reading frame with a role that is uncertain. The CDR3 runs to 15 residues. V shed 0 bases and J shed 2 bases, with 11 bases lying between them. In DNA, the CDR3 is TGTGCCAGCAGTTACTCGATGGACGGAACCTACGAGCAGTACTTC. Protein product: CASSYSMDGTYEQYF.